Below are 19 T cell receptor beta chains sequenced from a single sample in a study of blood T cell repertoires in COVID-19. Profiling relied on immunoSEQ multiplex PCR, and the TCRdb table lists in-frame clones only, not all of them. The sample shows about 200,000 clones, around 83% of them seen only once. The sample comprised peripheral blood. The receptor set was obtained from a middle-aged man with active or convalescent COVID-19.

V gene TRBV19 combines with J gene TRBJ2-5; TRBD1 matches 10 bases. Trimming took 4 bases from V and 1 from J; bases not matched to a gene: 6. The germline gives CDR1 LNHDA, CDR2 SQIVND (reference sequence). The CDR3 spans 16 residues. CDR3 bases: TGTGCCAGTAGTAGCGAGTGGACAGGGGGCCAAGAGACCCAGTACTTC. It is translated as CASSSEWTGGQETQYF.

The V call is TRBV18, the J call TRBJ1-5; the match to TRBD1 covers 9 bases. The CDR3 runs to 19 residues. The germline V gene has CDR1 KGHSH and CDR2 LQKENI. The V and J ends lost 4 bases and 0 bases, in that order; junction bases with no gene match: 13. This chain's CDR3 is CASSLEEGTGIDSNQPQHF. The CDR3 nucleotides read TGTGCCAGCTCACTCGAGGAAGGGACAGGGATCGATAGCAATCAGCCCCAGCATTTT.

The chain joins TRBV29-1 to TRBJ1-1, with TRBD1 identical over 8 bases. CDR1 is SQVTM and CDR2 is ANQGSEA in the germline V gene. This CDR3 is 13 amino acids long. V dropped 4 bases and J dropped 5; count of bases not matched to a gene: 6. DNA for the CDR3: TGCAGCGTTGTGGGACAGGCGAGAACTGAAGCTTTCTTT. Encoded protein: CSVVGQARTEAFF.

The V gene is TRBV28, the J gene TRBJ1-4; D remains unclear. This CDR3 spans 15 amino acids. V lost 0 bases and J lost 4, with 9 bases in between. Germline CDR1 MDHEN, CDR2 SYDVKM. Here the CDR3 DNA reads TGTGCCAGCAGTTTATGGGTAGCGGGTAATGAAAAACTGTTTTTT. It encodes CASSLWVAGNEKLFF.

V gene TRBV5-1 combines with J gene TRBJ1-2; 7 bases fit TRBD1. The J segment lost 3 bases and the V segment lost 5 bases, leaving 4 bases of the junction unmatched. Germline V gene sequence: CDR1 SGHRS, CDR2 YFSETQ. The CDR3 has 13 amino acids. The DNA of the CDR3 is TGCGCCAGCAGAATAACAGGGGACTATGGCTACACCTTC. Translating it yields CASRITGDYGYTF.

The chain recombines TRBV28 with TRBJ2-6; no clear D. Trimming left V 6 bases short and J 0 bases short, with 6 bases between. This CDR3 is built from 14 residues. Germline V gene lookup returns CDR1 MDHEN and CDR2 SYDVKM. CDR3 protein: CASSGRSGANVLTF. CDR3 sequence (DNA): TGTGCCAGCAGCGGTCGCTCTGGGGCCAACGTCCTGACTTTC.

This clone was found once. The chain links TRBV7-3 to TRBJ2-7, with TRBD2 as a possible D gene (6 bases). V lost 6 bases to trimming and J lost 2 bases, with 14 bases between them. Looked up from germline, CDR1 is SGHTA and CDR2 is FQGTGA. This CDR3 is built from 14 residues. The CDR3 coding sequence is TGTGCCAGCAGACTGCGGGGACTTCCCTACGAGCAGTACGTC. Amino acids: CASRLRGLPYEQYV.

The chain combines TRBV7-9 with TRBJ2-1; TRBD1 agrees at 12 bases. The CDR3 extends over 15 amino acids. Germline CDR1 reads SEHNR; CDR2 reads FQNEAQ (reference sequence). Trimming at V came to 7 bases and at J to 8 bases, leaving 9 bases not matched to a gene. The CDR3 reads CASTLVGQGADEQFF. Here the CDR3 DNA reads TGTGCCAGCACCTTGGTGGGACAGGGGGCCGATGAGCAGTTCTTC.

The V gene is TRBV21-1, the J gene TRBJ1-5. TRBV21-1 is a pseudogene locus. CDR3 length: 16 residues. The CDR3: CASSKRGEGEHQPQHF. As DNA, the CDR3 is TGTGCCAGCAGCAAACGGGGGGAAGGGGAACATCAGCCCCAGCATTTT.

This chain connects TRBV5-1 to TRBJ1-2, with 7 positions matching TRBD1. The CDR3 is made up of 13 amino acids. With 4 bases clipped from V and 2 bases from J, the junction kept 2 bases outside the gene matches. Germline CDR1 is SGHRS and CDR2 is YFSETQ. DNA for the CDR3: TGCGCCAGCAGCGCGGGACAGAACTATGGCTACACCTTC. It is translated as CASSAGQNYGYTF. The full variable domain, its missing parts supplied by reference TRBV5-1 and TRBJ1-2, is KAGVTQTPRYLIKTRGQQVTLSCSPISGHRSVSWYQQTPGQGLQFLFEYFSETQRNKGNFPGRFSGRQFSNSRSEMNVSTLELGDSALYLCASSAGQNYGYTFGSGTRLTVV.

J is TRBJ2-5 and V is TRBV5-1, with D maybe TRBD2 (5 bases). Germline V gene data show CDR1 as SGHRS and CDR2 as YFSETQ. Trimming pared 0 bases from V and 3 bases from J, leaving 12 bases between. The CDR3 is 15 residues long. CDR3 protein: CASSLVGLAEETQYF. The CDR3 region has the DNA TGCGCCAGCAGCTTGGTCGGGCTAGCCGAAGAGACCCAGTACTTC.

The chain links TRBV5-1 to TRBJ1-2, with TRBD1 matching over 8 bases. Germline V lookup: CDR1 SGHRS, CDR2 YFSETQ. The V gene end was trimmed by 0 bases and the J gene end by 7 bases; junction bases not matched to a gene: 5. CDR3 length: 14 residues. CDR3: CASSLGQGAIGYTF. In nucleotides, the CDR3 is TGCGCCAGCAGCTTGGGGCAGGGGGCTATTGGCTACACCTTC.

This chain joins TRBV11-2 and TRBJ2-1, with D perhaps TRBD2 (6 bases). The V gene lost 5 bases and the J gene lost 9 bases, with 14 bases spanning the gap. The CDR3 spans 13 residues. Germline loops: CDR1 SGHAT, CDR2 FQNNGV. The CDR3 here is CASSKTTSSEQFF. CDR3 in DNA: TGTGCCAGCAGCAAGACAACTAGCTCTGAGCAGTTCTTC.

The CDR3 bases are TGTGCCACCAGTGACAAACTAGCGGGAGGGTCTTTAACGCAGTATTTT. Its protein is CATSDKLAGGSLTQYF. The chain recombines TRBV24-1 with TRBJ2-3; TRBD2 matches at 13 bases. CDR1 is KGHDR, CDR2 SFDVKD, per germline. This CDR3 has 16 amino acids. Trimming at V came to 4 bases and at J to 9 bases, leaving 9 bases not matched to a gene.

This clone has just a few counts. The rearrangement joins TRBV5-5 to TRBJ2-2; a possible D gene is TRBD2 (6 bases). This CDR3 is 16 amino acids long. Germline V gene lookup returns CDR1 SGHKS and CDR2 YYEKEE (reference sequence). Deletions cut 0 bases from V and 1 base from J, with 10 bases between. The CDR3 reads CASSLGLALNTGELFF. CDR3 bases: TGTGCCAGCAGCTTGGGTCTAGCGTTGAACACCGGGGAGCTGTTTTTT.

V gene TRBV23-1 combines with J gene TRBJ1-2; D is uncertain. TRBV23-1 is an ORF for which the function is uncertain. This CDR3 region has 17 residues. V lost 1 base and J lost 4, with 19 bases in between. Here the CDR3 reads CASSQLGQANLLYGYTF. As DNA, the CDR3 is TGCGCCAGCAGTCAATTGGGTCAGGCGAACCTCCTCTATGGCTACACCTTC.

V and J are TRBV5-1 and TRBJ2-1; 9 bases match TRBD1. Per the germline V gene, CDR1 is SGHRS and CDR2 is YFSETQ. The CDR3 loop spans 15 amino acids. V was clipped by 4 bases and J by 2 bases; unmatched bases: 4. Written as DNA, the CDR3 is TGCGCCAGCAGCCCGGGACAGGGACCCTACAATGAGCAGTTCTTC. It translates to CASSPGQGPYNEQFF.

This chain connects TRBV29-1 to TRBJ2-1, with 9 nucleotides matching TRBD2. The CDR3 extends over 14 amino acids. V gave up 7 bases and J gave up 8 bases; unmatched junction bases: 12. Looked up from germline, CDR1 is SQVTM and CDR2 is ANQGSEA. The CDR3 nucleotides read TGCAGCGCCCGGACTAGCGCCCTTGGAGATGAGCAGTTCTTC. Amino acid sequence: CSARTSALGDEQFF.

The chain recombines TRBV7-8 with TRBJ2-2, with 8 bases lining up with TRBD1. Per the germline V gene, CDR1 is SGHVS and CDR2 is FQNEAQ. CDR3 size: 17 residues. Unmatched junction bases numbered 6, after V lost 2 bases and J lost 1 base. CDR3 in amino acids: CASSLRADRGNTGELFF. The CDR3 DNA reads as TGTGCCAGCAGCTTAAGGGCAGACAGGGGGAACACCGGGGAGCTGTTTTTT. The complete variable domain, with remaining parts taken from reference TRBV7-8 and TRBJ2-2, reads GAGVSQSPRYKVAKRGQDVALRCDPISGHVSLFWYQQALGQGPEFLTYFQNEAQLDKSGLPSDRFFAERPEGSVSTLKIQRTQQEDSAVYLCASSLRADRGNTGELFFGEGSRLTVL.